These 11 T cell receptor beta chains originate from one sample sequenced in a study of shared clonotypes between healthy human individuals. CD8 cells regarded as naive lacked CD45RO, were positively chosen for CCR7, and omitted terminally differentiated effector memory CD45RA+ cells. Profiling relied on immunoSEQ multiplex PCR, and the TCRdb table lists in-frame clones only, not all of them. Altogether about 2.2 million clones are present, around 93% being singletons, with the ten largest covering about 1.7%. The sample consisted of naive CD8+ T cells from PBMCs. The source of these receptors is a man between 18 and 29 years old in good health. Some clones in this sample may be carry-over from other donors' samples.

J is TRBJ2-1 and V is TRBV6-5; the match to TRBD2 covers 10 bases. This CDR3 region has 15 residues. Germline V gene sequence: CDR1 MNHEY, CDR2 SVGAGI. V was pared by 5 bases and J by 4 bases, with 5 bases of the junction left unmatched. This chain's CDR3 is CASSGGLAVYNEQFF. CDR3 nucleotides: TGTGCCAGCAGTGGCGGACTAGCGGTTTACAATGAGCAGTTCTTC.

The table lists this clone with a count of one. The CDR3 loop reads CASSRWELGYYEQYF. CDR3 bases: TGTGCCAGCAGCCGATGGGAACTAGGTTACTACGAGCAGTACTTC. V and J are TRBV5-6 and TRBJ2-7, with a tentative D call TRBD2 (5 bases). V was trimmed by 4 bases and J by 3 bases, leaving 17 bases between them. Germline loops: CDR1 SGHDT, CDR2 YYEEEE. This CDR3 is 15 amino acids long.

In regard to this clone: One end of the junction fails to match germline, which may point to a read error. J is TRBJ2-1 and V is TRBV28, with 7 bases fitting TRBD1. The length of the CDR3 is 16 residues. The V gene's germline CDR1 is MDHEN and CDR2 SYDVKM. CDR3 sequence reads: CASTHNGQVTYNEQLF. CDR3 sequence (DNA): TGTGCCAGCACCCACAATGGACAGGTCACCTACAATGAGCAGCTCTTC.

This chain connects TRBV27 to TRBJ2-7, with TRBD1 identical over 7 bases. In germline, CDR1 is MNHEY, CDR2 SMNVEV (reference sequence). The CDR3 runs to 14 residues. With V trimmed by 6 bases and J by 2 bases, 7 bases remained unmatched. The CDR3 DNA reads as TGTGCCAGCAGGGCCGGGACAGTCCCCTACGAGCAGTACTTC. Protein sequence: CASRAGTVPYEQYF.

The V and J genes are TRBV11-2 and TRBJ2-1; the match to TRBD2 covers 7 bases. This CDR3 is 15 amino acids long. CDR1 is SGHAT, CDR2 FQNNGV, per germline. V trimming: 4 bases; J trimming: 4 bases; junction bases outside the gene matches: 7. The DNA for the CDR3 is TGTGCCAGCAGCTCGGGCGGGAGTACGTACAATGAGCAGTTCTTC. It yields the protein CASSSGGSTYNEQFF.

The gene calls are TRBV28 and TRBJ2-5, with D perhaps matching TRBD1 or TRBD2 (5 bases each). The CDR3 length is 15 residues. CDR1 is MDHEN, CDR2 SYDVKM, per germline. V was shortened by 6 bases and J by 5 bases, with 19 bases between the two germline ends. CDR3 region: CASSSGTAASETQYF. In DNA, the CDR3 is TGTGCCAGCAGCTCCGGGACCGCGGCTTCCGAGACCCAGTACTTC.

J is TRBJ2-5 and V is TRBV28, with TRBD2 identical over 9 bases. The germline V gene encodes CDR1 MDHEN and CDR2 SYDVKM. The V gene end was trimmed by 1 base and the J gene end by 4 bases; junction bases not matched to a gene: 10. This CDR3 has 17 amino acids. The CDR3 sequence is CASSLYLAGTKTETQYF. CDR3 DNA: TGTGCCAGCAGTTTATATCTAGCGGGAACAAAAACAGAGACCCAGTACTTC.

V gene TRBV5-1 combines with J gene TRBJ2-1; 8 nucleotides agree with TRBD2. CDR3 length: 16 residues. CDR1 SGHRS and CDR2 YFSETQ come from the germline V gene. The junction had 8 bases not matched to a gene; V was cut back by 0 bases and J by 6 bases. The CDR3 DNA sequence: TGCGCCAGCAGCTTGGCCGGGACTAGTTCCGTCAATGAGCAGTTCTTC. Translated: CASSLAGTSSVNEQFF.

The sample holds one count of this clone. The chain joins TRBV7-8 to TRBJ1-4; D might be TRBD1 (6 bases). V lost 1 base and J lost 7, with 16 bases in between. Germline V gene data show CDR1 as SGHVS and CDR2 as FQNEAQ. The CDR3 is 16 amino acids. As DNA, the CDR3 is TGTGCCAGCAGCTTAGTAAATCGGGGGCCGGGTGAAAAACTGTTTTTT. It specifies CASSLVNRGPGEKLFF.

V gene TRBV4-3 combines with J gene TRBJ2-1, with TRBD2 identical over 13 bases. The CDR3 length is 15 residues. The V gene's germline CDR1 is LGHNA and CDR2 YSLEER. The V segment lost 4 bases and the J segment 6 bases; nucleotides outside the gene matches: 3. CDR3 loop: CASSPGLAGINEQFF. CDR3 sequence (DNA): TGCGCCAGCAGCCCGGGACTAGCGGGAATCAATGAGCAGTTCTTC.

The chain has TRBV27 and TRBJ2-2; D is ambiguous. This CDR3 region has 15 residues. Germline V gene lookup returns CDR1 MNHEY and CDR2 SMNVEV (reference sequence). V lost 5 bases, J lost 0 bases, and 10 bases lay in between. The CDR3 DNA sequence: TGTGCCAGCAGTCCAAAGAATTCGAACACCGGGGAGCTGTTTTTT. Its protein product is CASSPKNSNTGELFF.